One sample yielded the 13 T cell receptor beta chains listed below, sequenced in a study of shared clonotypes between healthy human individuals. Sequencing was performed with immunoSEQ multiplex PCR; in TCRdb, only in-frame clones are kept and a portion is missing. The profile shows about 2,100,000 clones, 85% to 95% of them singletons. Naive CD8 cells lacked CD45RO, underwent positive selection for CCR7 and left out terminally differentiated effector memory CD45RA+ cells. The specimen sequenced was naive CD8+ T cells from PBMCs. Source of these receptors: a man between 18 and 29 years old in good health. Some clones in this sample may be carry-over from other donors' samples.

The chain recombines TRBV6-5 with TRBJ2-7; D uncertain. V was pared by 0 bases and J by 7 bases, with 13 bases between. This CDR3 contains 14 residues. Germline V gene data show CDR1 as MNHEY and CDR2 as SVGAGI. The CDR3 reads CASSYSGLTREQYF. CDR3 coding DNA: TGTGCCAGCAGTTACTCCGGGTTAACGAGGGAGCAGTACTTC.

In its sample, this clone was seen once. The genes are TRBV5-6 and TRBJ2-1; 7 bases line up with TRBD2. The CDR3 is made up of 15 amino acids. V was clipped by 3 bases and J by 2 bases; unmatched bases: 5. Looked up from germline, CDR1 is SGHDT and CDR2 is YYEEEE. CDR3 in amino acids: CASSSRGGAYNEQFF. The CDR3 DNA follows: TGTGCCAGCAGCTCGCGGGGAGGGGCCTACAATGAGCAGTTCTTC.

The chain couples TRBV6-5 to TRBJ2-3, with TRBD1 matching 9 bases. This CDR3 is built from 15 residues. After removal of 4 bases from V and 2 bases from J, the junction contained 4 bases not matched to a gene. Germline V CDR1 and CDR2: MNHEY, SVGAGI. The CDR3 DNA follows: TGTGCCAGCAGTTTCCGGGACAGGGTCACAGATACGCAGTATTTT. It translates to CASSFRDRVTDTQYF.

This chain links TRBV13 with TRBJ1-1; 9 nucleotides line up with TRBD1. The CDR3 runs to 16 residues. V was pared by 7 bases and J by 5 bases, with 14 bases of the junction left unmatched. Germline assignment: CDR1 PRHDT and CDR2 FYEKMQ (reference sequence). CDR3 bases: TGTGCCAGCACCTATCTTGACAGGGGGGGCTCGACTGAAGCTTTCTTT. This gives the protein CASTYLDRGGSTEAFF.

CDR3 DNA sequence: TGTGCCAGCAGCGTAGGATTGGCCGCAACTAATGAAAAACTGTTTTTT. This translates into CASSVGLAATNEKLFF. The chain has TRBV9 and TRBJ1-4; D call uncertain. This CDR3 contains 16 residues. Germline CDR1 reads SGDLS; CDR2 reads YYNGEE. Deletions cut 0 bases from V and 0 bases from J, with 9 bases between.

This chain connects TRBV30 to TRBJ1-5; TRBD1 matches 9 bases. Per germline, CDR1 GTSNPN and CDR2 SVGIG (reference sequence). Trimming at V came to 2 bases and at J to 9 bases, leaving 8 bases not matched to a gene. This CDR3 is 14 amino acids long. The CDR3 here is CAWSYGQGKVPQHF. The CDR3, as DNA: TGTGCCTGGAGTTACGGACAGGGGAAAGTGCCCCAGCATTTT.

The chain couples TRBV11-2 to TRBJ2-1; D unclear. Germline lookup yields CDR1 SGHAT and CDR2 FQNNGV. V lost 0 bases and J 6 bases, leaving 9 bases between the germline ends. The CDR3 loop spans 14 amino acids. The CDR3 DNA follows: TGTGCCAGCAGCTTAGATCTGAGGTTCAATGAGCAGTTCTTC. As protein: CASSLDLRFNEQFF.

The V and J genes are TRBV27 and TRBJ2-7; 9 positions agree with TRBD2. This CDR3 has 14 residues. The germline CDR1 and CDR2 sequences are MNHEY and SMNVEV (reference sequence). J gave up 4 bases and V 5 bases, and 6 bases lay outside the gene matches. The DNA for the CDR3 is TGTGCCAGCAGTCCCCGACTAGCGGAATACGAGCAGTACTTC. Translation gives CASSPRLAEYEQYF.

The V call is TRBV2, the J call TRBJ2-1; D perhaps matches TRBD2 (6 bases). This CDR3 region has 19 residues. Trimming cost V 6 bases and J 8 bases, with 32 bases left between them. CDR1 is SNHLY and CDR2 is FYNNEI in the germline V gene. This CDR3 is CASSPGSLYRDLTVDEQFF. CDR3 DNA sequence: TGTGCCAGCAGCCCTGGGTCCCTCTACCGGGACTTAACCGTGGATGAGCAGTTCTTC.

The chain carries TRBV27 and TRBJ2-1; 10 nucleotides line up with TRBD2. This CDR3 comprises 16 residues. Germline CDR1 and CDR2: MNHEY and SMNVEV (reference sequence). The ends lost 5 bases at V and 6 bases at J; junction bases unmatched: 10. The CDR3 DNA reads TGTGCCAGCAGTCCACGACTAGCGGGCTCCCCCAATGAGCAGTTCTTC. This gives the protein CASSPRLAGSPNEQFF.

The genes are TRBV29-1 and TRBJ1-1, with TRBD1 matching 10 bases. Germline CDR1 reads SQVTM; CDR2 reads ANQGSEA. V lost 7 bases to trimming and J lost 5 bases; unmatched junction nucleotides: 4. The length of the CDR3 is 12 residues. The CDR3 here is CSGRTGGTEAFF. CDR3 coding DNA: TGCAGCGGAAGGACAGGGGGAACTGAAGCTTTCTTT.

This sequence joins TRBV27 and TRBJ2-7, with 12 positions matching TRBD2. The junction had 20 bases not matched to a gene; V was cut back by 8 bases and J by 3 bases. This CDR3 region has 19 residues. Germline assignment: CDR1 MNHEY and CDR2 SMNVEV (reference sequence). CDR3 nucleotide sequence: TGTGCCAGCCGAGAGAGACTAGCGGGGGAGGTTAGGGAATTCTACGAGCAGTACTTC. It yields the protein CASRERLAGEVREFYEQYF.

As regards this clone: Other DNA sequences in this specimen translate into the identical CDR3. This chain joins TRBV18 and TRBJ1-4; TRBD1 agrees at 8 bases. The CDR3 contains 14 residues. The junction had 1 base not matched to a gene; V was cut back by 3 bases and J by 4 bases. Germline V gene lookup returns CDR1 KGHSH and CDR2 LQKENI. The CDR3 spells CASSPDRGNEKLFF. The DNA for the CDR3 is TGTGCCAGCTCACCTGACAGGGGTAATGAAAAACTGTTTTTT. Full variable domain (rest looked up from reference TRBV18 and TRBJ1-4): NAGVMQNPRHLVRRRGQEARLRCSPMKGHSHVYWYRQLPEEGLKFMVYLQKENIIDESGMPKERFSAEFPKEGPSILRIQQVVRGDSAAYFCASSPDRGNEKLFFGSGTQLSVL.